The 13 T cell receptor beta chains given below trace back to one sample, sequenced in a study of neurological immune-mediated disorders. TCRdb re-called the 5' RACE reads through MiXCR, storing one row per CDR3 protein. The repertoire consists of 35,000 to 45,000 distinct CDR3 sequences, with approximately 3% occurring once and the leading ten covering roughly 7.7%. Described time point: longitudinal time-point 1 (baseline). The specimen sequenced was PBMCs. These receptor sequences come from an older woman with multiple sclerosis.

At least ten counts were recorded for this clonotype. The genes are TRBV10-3 and TRBJ2-7; D is possibly TRBD1 or TRBD2 (5 bases each). The CDR3 runs 12 residues. V gave up 3 bases and J gave up 3 bases, with 6 bases separating them. Germline V lookup: CDR1 ENHRY, CDR2 SYGVKD. The CDR3 spells CAISDGGYEQYF. In DNA, the CDR3 is TGTGCCATCAGTGATGGGGGCTACGAGCAGTACTTC.

In this sample, this clonotype turned up many times. The V and J genes are TRBV7-9 and TRBJ1-2; D ambiguous. Trimming shortened V by 0 bases and J by 7 bases, and 12 bases separated the two germline ends. From germline, CDR1 is SEHNR and CDR2 FQNEAQ (reference sequence). CDR3 length: 14 residues. CDR3 in DNA: TGTGCCAGCAGCTTAGCGTCGGCCCCACGTGGCTACACCTTC. Translated: CASSLASAPRGYTF. The full variable domain, with the rest looked up from reference TRBV7-9 and TRBJ1-2, is DTGVSQNPRHKITKRGQNVTFRCDPISEHNRLYWYRQTLGQGPEFLTYFQNEAQLEKSRLLSDRFSAERPKGSFSTLEIQRTEQGDSAMYLCASSLASAPRGYTFGSGTRLTVV.

This clonotype has a count of ten or more. The gene calls are TRBV5-1 and TRBJ1-1; D uncertain. Germline V gene sequence: CDR1 SGHRS, CDR2 YFSETQ. V lost 4 bases and J lost 4, with 14 bases in between. The CDR3 sequence is 14 residues long. Here the CDR3 reads CASSPSQVSTEAFF. The CDR3 DNA reads TGCGCCAGCAGCCCCTCGCAGGTGTCCACTGAAGCTTTCTTT.

With regard to this clonotype: Possible read error: a much larger clone is one base away. V gene TRBV5-1 combines with J gene TRBJ2-3; D call uncertain. CDR3 size: 13 residues. V was trimmed by 4 bases and J by 1 base, leaving 7 bases between them. CDR1 is SGHRS and CDR2 is YFSETQ in the germline V gene. CDR3 region: CASSSKGTDTQYF. The CDR3 DNA follows: TGCGCCAGCAGCAGCAAGGGCACAGATACGCAGTATTTT.

This clonotype was seen at least ten times. The CDR3 region is CASSGAGVRTEAFF. The CDR3 DNA sequence: TGCGCCAGCAGCGGAGCAGGGGTGCGAACTGAAGCTTTCTTT. The chain employs TRBV5-1 and TRBJ1-1, with a weak D call TRBD1 (6 bases). V gave up 4 bases and J gave up 5 bases, with 15 bases separating them. The CDR3 has 14 residues. In germline, CDR1 is SGHRS, CDR2 YFSETQ. The full variable domain, with the rest looked up from reference TRBV5-1 and TRBJ1-1, is KAGVTQTPRYLIKTRGQQVTLSCSPISGHRSVSWYQQTPGQGLQFLFEYFSETQRNKGNFPGRFSGRQFSNSRSEMNVSTLELGDSALYLCASSGAGVRTEAFFGQGTRLTVV.

This clonotype has at least ten counts. The chain combines TRBV29-1 with TRBJ2-7, with 9 bases matching TRBD2. Germline assignment: CDR1 SQVTM and CDR2 ANQGSEA. Trimming removed 4 bases from V and 4 bases from J; junction bases left unmatched: 5. The CDR3 runs 13 residues. The CDR3 loop is CSVGGGAWYEQYF. The CDR3 bases are TGCAGCGTTGGCGGGGGGGCTTGGTACGAGCAGTACTTC.

This clonotype has at least ten counts. The V call is TRBV5-5, the J call TRBJ2-1; 12 bases fit TRBD1. With V trimmed by 3 bases and J by 7 bases, 5 bases remained unmatched. The CDR3 runs to 15 residues. The germline V gene encodes CDR1 SGHKS and CDR2 YYEKEE (reference sequence). As DNA, the CDR3 is TGTGCCAGCAGCTCCGGGACAGGGGGCATTAATGAGCAGTTCTTC. Protein product: CASSSGTGGINEQFF.

This clonotype was seen ten or more times. This chain connects TRBV20-1 to TRBJ2-5; 9 bases align to TRBD1. The CDR3 runs 14 residues. J gave up 5 bases and V 5 bases, and 9 bases lay outside the gene matches. CDR1 DFQATT and CDR2 SNEGSKA come from the germline V gene (reference sequence). The CDR3 loop reads CSADGRTGDETQYF. CDR3 nucleotide sequence: TGCAGTGCTGACGGCAGGACAGGGGACGAGACCCAGTACTTC.

CDR3 DNA: TGTGCCAGTAGTACCCGACAGGGGAACACTGAAGCTTTCTTT. Translated: CASSTRQGNTEAFF. The chain has TRBV19 and TRBJ1-1, with 7 bases matching TRBD1. Germline values: CDR1 LNHDA, CDR2 SQIVND (reference sequence). Trimming removed 4 bases from V and 1 base from J; junction bases left unmatched: 3. The CDR3 length is 14 residues.

This clonotype was picked up many times. This chain links TRBV12-3 or TRBV12-4 with TRBJ1-6; TRBD1 matches 7 bases. Trimming removed 5 bases from V and 8 bases from J; junction bases left unmatched: 9. The CDR3 totals 15 residues. For the CDR3, the DNA is TGTGCCAGCAGTCATAGGACAGGAAGGTATTCACCCCTCCACTTT. This gives the protein CASSHRTGRYSPLHF.

This clonotype was detected many times. The chain recombines TRBV6-2 or TRBV6-3 with TRBJ1-5; weak D call: TRBD1 (5 bases). The germline V gene has CDR1 MNHEY and CDR2 SVGEGT. The V end lost 4 bases, the J end lost 6 bases, and 16 bases lay between the germline ends. The CDR3 extends over 15 amino acids. CDR3 loop: CASSWVSAGGQPQHF. As DNA, the CDR3 is TGTGCCAGCAGTTGGGTATCGGCCGGGGGTCAGCCCCAGCATTTT.

This clonotype has ten or more counts. V is TRBV7-2 and J is TRBJ2-1; 11 bases align to TRBD2. CDR3 length equals 16 residues. Germline V gene data show CDR1 as SGHTA and CDR2 as FQGNSA. The junction had 11 bases not matched to a gene; V was cut back by 5 bases and J by 8 bases. This CDR3 reads CASSPRGSGGAHEQFF. CDR3 coding DNA: TGTGCCAGCAGCCCCCGGGGTAGCGGGGGGGCACATGAGCAGTTCTTC. The variable domain in full, with the rest retrieved from reference TRBV7-2 and TRBJ2-1, is GAGVSQSPSNKVTEKGKDVELRCDPISGHTALYWYRQSLGQGLEFLIYFQGNSAPDKSGLPSDRFSAERTGGSVSTLTIQRTQQEDSAVYLCASSPRGSGGAHEQFFGPGTRLTVL.

Regarding this clonotype: A much larger clone lies one base from this, so it may be a read error. This chain uses TRBV6-5 with TRBJ2-7; D gene ambiguous. Germline V gene sequence: CDR1 MNHEY, CDR2 SVGAGI. This CDR3 is 12 amino acids long. This chain's CDR3 is CDSSEDGYEQYF. The CDR3 region has the DNA TGTGACAGCAGCGAAGACGGCTACGAGCAGTACTTC.